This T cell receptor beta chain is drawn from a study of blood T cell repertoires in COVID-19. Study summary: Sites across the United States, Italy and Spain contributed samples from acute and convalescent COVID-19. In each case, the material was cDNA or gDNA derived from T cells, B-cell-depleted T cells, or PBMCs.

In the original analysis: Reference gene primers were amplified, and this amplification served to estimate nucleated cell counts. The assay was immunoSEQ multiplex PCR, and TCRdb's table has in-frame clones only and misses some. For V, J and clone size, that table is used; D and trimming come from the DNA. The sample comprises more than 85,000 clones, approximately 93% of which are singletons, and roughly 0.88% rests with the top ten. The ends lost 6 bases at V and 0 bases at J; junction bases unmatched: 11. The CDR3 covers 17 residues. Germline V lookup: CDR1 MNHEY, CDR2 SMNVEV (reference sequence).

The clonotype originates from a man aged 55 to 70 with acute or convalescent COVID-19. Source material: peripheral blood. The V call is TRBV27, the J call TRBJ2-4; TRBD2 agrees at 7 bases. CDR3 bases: TGTGCCAGCAGCAACCGCCGGGACTACCTAGCCAAAAACATTCAGTACTTC. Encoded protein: CASSNRRDYLAKNIQYF.